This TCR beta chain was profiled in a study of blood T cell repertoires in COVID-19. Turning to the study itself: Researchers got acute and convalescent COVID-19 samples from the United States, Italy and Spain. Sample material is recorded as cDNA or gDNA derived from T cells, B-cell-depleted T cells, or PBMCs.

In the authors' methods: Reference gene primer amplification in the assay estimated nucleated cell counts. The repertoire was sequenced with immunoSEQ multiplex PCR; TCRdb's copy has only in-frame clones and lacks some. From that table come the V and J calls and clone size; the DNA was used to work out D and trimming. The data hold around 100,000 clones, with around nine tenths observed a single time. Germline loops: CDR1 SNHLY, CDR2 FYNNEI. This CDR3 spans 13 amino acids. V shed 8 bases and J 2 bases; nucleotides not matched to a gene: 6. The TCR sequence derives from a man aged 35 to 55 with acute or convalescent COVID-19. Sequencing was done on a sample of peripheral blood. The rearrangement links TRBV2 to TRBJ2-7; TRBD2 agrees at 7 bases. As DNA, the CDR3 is TGTGCCAGCGTGGGGAGCGGGACCTACGAGCAGTACTTC. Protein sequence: CASVGSGTYEQYF.